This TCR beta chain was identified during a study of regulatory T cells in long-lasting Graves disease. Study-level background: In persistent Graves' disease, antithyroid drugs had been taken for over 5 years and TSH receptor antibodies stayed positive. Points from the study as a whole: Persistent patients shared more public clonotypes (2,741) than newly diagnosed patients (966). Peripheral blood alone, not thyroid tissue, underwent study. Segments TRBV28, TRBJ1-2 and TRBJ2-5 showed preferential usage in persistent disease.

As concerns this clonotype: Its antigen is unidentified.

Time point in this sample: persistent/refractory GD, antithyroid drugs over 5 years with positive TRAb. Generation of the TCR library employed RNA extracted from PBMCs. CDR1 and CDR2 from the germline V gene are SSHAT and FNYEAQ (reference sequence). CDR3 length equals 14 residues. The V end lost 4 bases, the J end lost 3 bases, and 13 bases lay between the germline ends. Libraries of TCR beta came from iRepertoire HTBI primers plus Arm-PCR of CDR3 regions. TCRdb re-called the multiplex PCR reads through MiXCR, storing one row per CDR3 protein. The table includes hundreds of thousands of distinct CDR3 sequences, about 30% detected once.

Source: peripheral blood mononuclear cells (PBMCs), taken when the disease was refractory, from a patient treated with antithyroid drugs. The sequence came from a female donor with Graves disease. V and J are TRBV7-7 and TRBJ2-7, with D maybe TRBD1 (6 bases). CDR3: CASSSAPGDYEQYF. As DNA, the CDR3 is TGTGCCAGCAGCTCCGCCCCAGGGGACTACGAGCAGTACTTC.